This note documents a single T cell receptor beta chain sequence. The antigen is not known. V was cut by 4 bases and J by 4 bases, with 7 bases left in between. Germline-derived CDR1 and CDR2 are MDHEN and SYDVKM. The length of the CDR3 is 12 residues. The data were obtained in a study of T-cell reconstitution after alpha-beta-depleted transplantation in children. General observations from the study: Alpha-beta T cells present about two months after transplant were reported to originate from several hundred expanded graft clones. Among T cells one year after transplant, newly produced cells accounted for most counts and diversity. From surviving recipient T cells and thymic progenitors came the high day-60 TCRbeta diversity observed in some patients.

Unique molecular identifiers were incorporated into the prepared TCRbeta library. TCRdb reprocessed the PCR reads with MiXCR, giving one entry per CDR3 protein. The sample shows 450,000 to 550,000 distinct CDR3 sequences, over 10% of them seen only once. This TCR was sampled from a female patient under 10 years old who had a stem cell transplant for aplastic anemia, so the T cells may come from the graft donor. The V gene is TRBV28, the J gene TRBJ2-5; D call uncertain. Sequencing used PBMCs, mostly from graft donor cells, obtained 180 days after TCRalphabeta/CD19-depleted stem cell transplant. For the CDR3, the DNA is TGTGCCAGCAGTTGGATTGCAGAGACCCAGTACTTC. Translated: CASSWIAETQYF.